This T cell receptor (beta chain) originates from a study of CD8+CD57+ T cells in acquired aplastic anemia. Study context: DNA from sorted CD4+ and CD8+ cells averaged roughly 3.4 ug. Notes on the study in general: Patient and control CD8+ Simpson's diversity was not significantly different. Patients and controls shared nearly 30 CD8+ CDR3 sequences, highly expressed in patients.

The V gene's germline CDR1 is SEHNR and CDR2 FQNEAQ (reference sequence). V dropped 3 bases and J dropped 2; count of bases not matched to a gene: 2. The CDR3 loop spans 14 amino acids. This clonotype was seen only a few times. Its antigen is not known. Profiling that covered TCR beta VDJ and CDR3 relied on genomic DNA as its template. In TCRdb, the reads were re-called with MiXCR into one record per CDR3 protein. The repertoire holds hundreds of thousands of distinct CDR3 sequences, with 50% to 70% as singletons. Input material: sorted CD4+, CD8+, or CD8+CD57+ T cells (not recorded which) from PBMCs. The clonotype was recovered from a human donor with severe aplastic anemia or a healthy control (not recorded which). V gene TRBV7-9 combines with J gene TRBJ2-7, with 9 bases lining up with TRBD2. The DNA for the CDR3 is TGTGCCAGCAGCTTCCTAGCGGGAACCTACGAGCAGTACTTC. As protein: CASSFLAGTYEQYF.